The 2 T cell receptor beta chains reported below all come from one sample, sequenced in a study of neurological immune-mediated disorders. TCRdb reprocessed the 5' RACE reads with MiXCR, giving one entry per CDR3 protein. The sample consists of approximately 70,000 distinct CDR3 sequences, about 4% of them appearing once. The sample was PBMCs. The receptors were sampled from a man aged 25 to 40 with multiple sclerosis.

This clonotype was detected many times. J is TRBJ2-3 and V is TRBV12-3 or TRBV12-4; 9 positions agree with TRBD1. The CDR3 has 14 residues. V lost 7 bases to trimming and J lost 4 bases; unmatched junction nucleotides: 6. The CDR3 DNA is TGTGCCAGCAAAACCGGGACAGGGCCAGATACGCAGTATTTT. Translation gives CASKTGTGPDTQYF.

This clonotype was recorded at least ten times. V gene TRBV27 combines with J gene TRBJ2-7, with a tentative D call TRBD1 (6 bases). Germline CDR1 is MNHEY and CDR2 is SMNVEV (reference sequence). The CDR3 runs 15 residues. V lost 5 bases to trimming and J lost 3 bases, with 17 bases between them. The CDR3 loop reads CASSTSGTNYYEQYF. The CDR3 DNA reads TGTGCCAGCAGTACCTCCGGGACAAACTACTACGAGCAGTACTTC.